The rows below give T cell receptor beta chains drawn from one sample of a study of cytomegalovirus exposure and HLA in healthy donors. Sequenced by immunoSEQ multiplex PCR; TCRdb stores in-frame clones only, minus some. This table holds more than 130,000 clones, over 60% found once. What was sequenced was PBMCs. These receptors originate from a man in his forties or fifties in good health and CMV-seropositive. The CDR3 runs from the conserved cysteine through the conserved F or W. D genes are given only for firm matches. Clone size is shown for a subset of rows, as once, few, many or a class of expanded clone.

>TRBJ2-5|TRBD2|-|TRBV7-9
CASSPELGGRVETQYF
TGTGCCAGCAGTCCCGAGTTGGGCGGGAGAGTAGAGACCCAGTACTTC
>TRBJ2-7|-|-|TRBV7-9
CASSLVAGLEQYF
TGTGCCAGCAGCTTAGTGGCAGGACTCGAGCAGTACTTC
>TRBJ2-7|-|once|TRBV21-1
CASTSGTEYYEQYF
TGTGCCAGCACCTCTGGGACAGAGTACTACGAGCAGTACTTC
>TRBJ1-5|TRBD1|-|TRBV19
CASSRTGGTNQPQHF
TGTGCCAGTAGTAGGACAGGGGGTACAAATCAGCCCCAGCATTTT
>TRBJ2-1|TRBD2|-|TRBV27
CASLGLAGGPILYNEQFF
TGTGCCAGCCTGGGACTAGCGGGAGGTCCTATCCTCTACAATGAGCAGTTCTTC
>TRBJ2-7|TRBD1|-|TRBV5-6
CASSWPGTGSHEQYF
TGTGCCAGCAGCTGGCCCGGGACAGGCTCCCACGAGCAGTACTTC
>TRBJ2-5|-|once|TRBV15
CATSRDRLVGETQYF
TGTGCCACCAGCAGAGATCGGCTAGTCGGAGAGACCCAGTACTTC
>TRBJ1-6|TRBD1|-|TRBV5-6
CASSSLEGAHLSPLHF
TGTGCCAGCAGCTCCCTTGAGGGGGCGCATCTTTCACCCCTCCACTTT
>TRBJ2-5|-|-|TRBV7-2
CASSPRVLAETQYF
TGTGCCAGCAGCCCCAGGGTTTTGGCAGAGACCCAGTACTTC
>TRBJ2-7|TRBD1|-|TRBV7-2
CASSLSGQGTYEQYF
TGTGCCAGCAGCTTATCCGGACAGGGTACCTACGAGCAGTACTTC
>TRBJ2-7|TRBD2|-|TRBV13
CASSLVAGRYEQYF
TGTGCCAGCAGCTTAGTAGCGGGTCGCTACGAGCAGTACTTC
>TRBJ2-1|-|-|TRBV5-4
CASSSFAGGEQFF
TGTGCCAGCAGCTCCTTCGCGGGTGGTGAGCAGTTCTTC
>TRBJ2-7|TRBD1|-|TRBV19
CASRGRDREREQYF
TGTGCCAGCAGAGGACGGGACAGGGAACGCGAGCAGTACTTC
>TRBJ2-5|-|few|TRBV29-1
CSVIRDWREETQYF
TGCAGCGTTATCCGGGACTGGAGAGAAGAGACCCAGTACTTC
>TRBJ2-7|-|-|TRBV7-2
CASSAPSYEQYF
TGTGCCAGCAGCGCGCCCTCCTACGAGCAGTACTTC
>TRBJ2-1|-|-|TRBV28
CASRIPGTYNEQFF
TGTGCCAGCAGGATCCCCGGGACATACAATGAGCAGTTCTTC
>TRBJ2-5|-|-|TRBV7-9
CASTLAQTQYF
TGTGCCAGCACACTAGCCCAGACCCAGTACTTC
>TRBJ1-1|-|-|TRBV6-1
CASRKSGENTEAFF
TGTGCCAGCAGAAAATCAGGGGAAAACACTGAAGCTTTCTTT
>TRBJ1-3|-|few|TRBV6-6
CASSKTGFTGNTIYF
TGTGCCAGCAGTAAAACAGGGTTTACTGGAAACACCATATATTTT
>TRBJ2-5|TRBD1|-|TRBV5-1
CASSFPWDRGNQETQYF
TGCGCCAGCAGCTTCCCATGGGACAGGGGGAACCAAGAGACCCAGTACTTC
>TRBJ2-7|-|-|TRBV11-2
CASSPGLVAKQYF
TGTGCCAGCAGCCCGGGACTCGTCGCCAAGCAGTACTTC
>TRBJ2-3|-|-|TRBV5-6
CASSQTDTQYF
TGTGCCAGCAGCCAGACAGATACGCAGTATTTT
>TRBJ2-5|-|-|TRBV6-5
CASSSSGTAQETQYF
TGTGCCAGCAGTTCTTCAGGGACTGCGCAAGAGACCCAGTACTTC
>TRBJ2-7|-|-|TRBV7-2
CASSLVPRIHEQYF
TGTGCCAGCAGCTTAGTCCCTAGGATCCACGAGCAGTACTTC
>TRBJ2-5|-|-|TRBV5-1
CASSLGLWRGLQETQYF
TGCGCCAGCAGCTTGGGACTTTGGAGGGGGCTTCAAGAGACCCAGTACTTC
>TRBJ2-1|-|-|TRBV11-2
CASSFLSVTLAYNEQFF
TGTGCCAGCAGCTTCCTTAGCGTCACCCTGGCCTACAATGAGCAGTTCTTC
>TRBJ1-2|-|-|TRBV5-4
CASSLDRSLLYGYTF
TGTGCCAGCAGCTTGGACAGGTCCTTGCTTTATGGCTACACCTTC
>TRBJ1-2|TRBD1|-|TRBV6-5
CASSWDSTYGYTF
TGTGCCAGCAGTTGGGACAGTACTTATGGCTACACCTTC
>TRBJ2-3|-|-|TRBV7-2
CASSLGARLALTDTQYF
TGTGCCAGCAGCTTAGGGGCCCGGCTAGCCCTCACAGATACGCAGTATTTT
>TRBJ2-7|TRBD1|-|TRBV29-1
CSVVRDRAYEQYF
TGCAGCGTTGTTCGGGACAGGGCCTACGAGCAGTACTTC
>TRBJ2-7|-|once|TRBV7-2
CASSLGGGSRYEQYF
TGTGCCAGCAGCTTAGGGGGGGGCTCTCGTTACGAGCAGTACTTC
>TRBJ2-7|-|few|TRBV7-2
CASSLVGLETYEQYF
TGTGCCAGCAGCTTAGTGGGACTGGAGACCTACGAGCAGTACTTC
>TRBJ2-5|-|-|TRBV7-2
CASSPTTSWGGPLRAQYF
TGTGCCAGCAGCCCGACGACTAGTTGGGGGGGCCCCCTGCGGGCCCAGTACTTC
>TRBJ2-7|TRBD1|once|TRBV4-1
CASSQGDRGYEQYF
TGCGCCAGCAGCCAAGGGGACAGGGGCTACGAGCAGTACTTC